Sequencing of this TCR beta chain was carried out in a study of tumor-infiltrating lymphocytes in primary liver carcinoma. Findings and caveats of the study: There were only about 7-25% of top clones found in all five tumor regions. Against blood, tumors held a significantly higher top-250-clone fraction (p = 0.039).

The researchers produced TCR beta cDNA from around 500 ng total RNA with a constant-region primer. Generation of the TCR beta libraries relied on three nested multiplex PCR rounds using slightly modified ARM-PCR. From the multiplex PCR reads, TCRdb called clonotypes with MiXCR, one entry per CDR3 protein. In the table there are 30,000 to 40,000 distinct CDR3 sequences, roughly four fifths of which are singletons. Details on this clonotype: Antigen: not known. One end of the junction does not line up with germline, which may come from a read error.

Co-extraction of both nucleic acids (RNA and DNA) used about 18-31 mg of unsorted bulk tissue. Primary liver carcinoma, confirmed by histopathology, was surgically resected. All of the tumor samples contained over 75% viable tumor cells. Sample: liver tumor tissue from sampling region 4. The sample's subset: tumor region T4, right-lateral pole. This receptor was identified in a man aged 35 to 55 with primary liver carcinoma and hepatitis B virus infection.

The CDR3, as DNA: TGTGCAAGCAACTTAGTTCGTAACAATGAGCAGTTCTTC. This sequence encodes CASNLVRNNEQFF. The chain combines TRBV11-2 with TRBJ2-1; D ambiguous. This CDR3 spans 13 amino acids. Germline CDR1 and CDR2: SGHAT and FQNNGV.